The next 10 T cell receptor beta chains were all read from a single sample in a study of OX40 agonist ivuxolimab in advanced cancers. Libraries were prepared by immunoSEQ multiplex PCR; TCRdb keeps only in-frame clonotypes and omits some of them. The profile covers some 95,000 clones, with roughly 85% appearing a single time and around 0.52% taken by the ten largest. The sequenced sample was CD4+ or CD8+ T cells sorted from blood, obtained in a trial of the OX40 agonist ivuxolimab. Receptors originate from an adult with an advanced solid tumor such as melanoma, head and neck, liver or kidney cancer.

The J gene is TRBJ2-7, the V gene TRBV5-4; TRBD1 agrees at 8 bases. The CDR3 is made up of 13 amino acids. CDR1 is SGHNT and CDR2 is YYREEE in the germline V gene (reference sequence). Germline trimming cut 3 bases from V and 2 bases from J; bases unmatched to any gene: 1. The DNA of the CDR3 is TGTGCCAGCAGCTGGGACAGGACCTACGAGCAGTACTTC. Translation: CASSWDRTYEQYF.

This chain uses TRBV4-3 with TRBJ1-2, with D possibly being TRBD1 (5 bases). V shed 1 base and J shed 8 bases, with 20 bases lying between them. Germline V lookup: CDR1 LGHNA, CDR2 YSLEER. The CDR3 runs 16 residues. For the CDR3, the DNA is TGCGCCAGCAGCCAAGCGACCGGCGAGGGACCAGGGGGCTACACCTTC. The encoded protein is CASSQATGEGPGGYTF.

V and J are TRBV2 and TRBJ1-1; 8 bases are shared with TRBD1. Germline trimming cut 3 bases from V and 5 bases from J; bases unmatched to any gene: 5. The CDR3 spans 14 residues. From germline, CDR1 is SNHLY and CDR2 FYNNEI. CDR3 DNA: TGTGCCAGCAGTGAGGGGACAGGCGCTACTGAAGCTTTCTTT. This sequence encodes CASSEGTGATEAFF.

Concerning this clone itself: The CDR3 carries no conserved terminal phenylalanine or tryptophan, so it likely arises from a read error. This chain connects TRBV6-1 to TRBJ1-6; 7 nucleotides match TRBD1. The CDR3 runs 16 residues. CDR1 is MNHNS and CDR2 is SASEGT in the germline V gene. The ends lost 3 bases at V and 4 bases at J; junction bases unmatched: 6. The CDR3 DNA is TGTGCCAGCAGTGAGGCGGGGACAGTGTATAATTCACCCCTCCACCTT. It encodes CASSEAGTVYNSPLHL.

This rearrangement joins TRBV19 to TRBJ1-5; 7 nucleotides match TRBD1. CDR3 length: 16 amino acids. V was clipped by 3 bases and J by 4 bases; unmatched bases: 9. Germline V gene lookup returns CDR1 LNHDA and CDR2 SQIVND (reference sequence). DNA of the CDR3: TGTGCCAGTAGTATTGCCCCACAACAGGGGAATCAGCCCCAGCATTTT. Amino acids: CASSIAPQQGNQPQHF.

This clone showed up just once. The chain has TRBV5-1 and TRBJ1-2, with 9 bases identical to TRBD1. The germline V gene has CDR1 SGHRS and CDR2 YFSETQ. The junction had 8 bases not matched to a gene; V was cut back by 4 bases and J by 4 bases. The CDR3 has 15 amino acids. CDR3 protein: CASSPDRGMVYGYTF. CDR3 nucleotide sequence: TGCGCCAGCAGCCCGGACAGGGGAATGGTCTATGGCTACACCTTC.

The CDR3 DNA is TGTGCCAGCAGTAAGGGGGTTTCCAATCAGCCCCAGCATTTT. This gives the protein CASSKGVSNQPQHF. J is TRBJ1-5 and V is TRBV7-9; possible D gene TRBD1, 6 bases. The V end was cut by 6 bases, the J end by 3 bases, with 12 bases between. Germline V gene sequence: CDR1 SEHNR, CDR2 FQNEAQ (reference sequence). This CDR3 spans 14 amino acids.

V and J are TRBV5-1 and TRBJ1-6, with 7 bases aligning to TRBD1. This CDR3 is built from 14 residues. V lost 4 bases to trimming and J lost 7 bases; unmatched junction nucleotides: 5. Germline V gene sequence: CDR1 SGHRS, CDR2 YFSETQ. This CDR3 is CASSEGQPNSPLHF. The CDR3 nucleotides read TGCGCCAGCAGCGAGGGACAGCCAAATTCACCCCTCCACTTT.

The CDR3 sequence is CASRRQGGWNTEAFF. In DNA, the CDR3 is TGTGCCAGCAGGAGACAGGGAGGTTGGAACACTGAAGCTTTCTTT. The V gene is TRBV28, the J gene TRBJ1-1, with 7 bases aligning to TRBD1. Germline loops: CDR1 MDHEN, CDR2 SYDVKM. The CDR3 extends over 15 amino acids. The junction had 8 bases not matched to a gene; V was cut back by 6 bases and J by 1 base. Supplemented by reference TRBV28 and TRBJ1-1, the full variable domain reads DVKVTQSSRYLVKRTGEKVFLECVQDMDHENMFWYRQDPGLGLRLIYFSYDVKMKEKGDIPEGYSVSREKKERFSLILESASTNQTSMYLCASRRQGGWNTEAFFGQGTRLTVV.

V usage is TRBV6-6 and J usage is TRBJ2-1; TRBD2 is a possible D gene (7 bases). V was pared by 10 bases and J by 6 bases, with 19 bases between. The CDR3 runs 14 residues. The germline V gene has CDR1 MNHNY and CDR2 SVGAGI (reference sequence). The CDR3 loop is CATAGGHPANEQFF. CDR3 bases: TGTGCCACGGCCGGGGGGCACCCCGCCAATGAGCAGTTCTTC.